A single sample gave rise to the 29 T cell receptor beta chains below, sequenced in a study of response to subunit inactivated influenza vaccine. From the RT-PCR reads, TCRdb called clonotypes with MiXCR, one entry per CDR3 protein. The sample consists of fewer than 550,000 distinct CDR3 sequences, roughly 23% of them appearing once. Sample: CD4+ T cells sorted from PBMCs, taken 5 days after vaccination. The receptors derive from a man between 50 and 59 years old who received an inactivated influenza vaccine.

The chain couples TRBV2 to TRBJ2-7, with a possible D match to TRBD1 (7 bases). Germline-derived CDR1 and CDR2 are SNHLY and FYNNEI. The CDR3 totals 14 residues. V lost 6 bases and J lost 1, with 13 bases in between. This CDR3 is CASREAGQSYEQYF. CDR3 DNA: TGTGCCAGCAGGGAGGCGGGACAGTCCTACGAGCAGTACTTC.

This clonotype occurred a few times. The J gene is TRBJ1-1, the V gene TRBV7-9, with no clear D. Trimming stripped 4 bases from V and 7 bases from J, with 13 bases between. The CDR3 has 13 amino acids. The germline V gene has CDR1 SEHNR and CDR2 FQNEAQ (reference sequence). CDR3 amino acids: CASSSLERIEAFF. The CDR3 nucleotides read TGTGCCAGCAGCTCTCTTGAGAGGATTGAAGCTTTCTTT.

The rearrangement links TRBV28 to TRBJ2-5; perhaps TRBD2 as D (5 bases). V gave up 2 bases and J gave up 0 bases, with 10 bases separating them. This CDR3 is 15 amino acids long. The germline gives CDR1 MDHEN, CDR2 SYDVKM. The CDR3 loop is CASSLPRGYQETQYF. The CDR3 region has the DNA TGTGCCAGCAGTTTACCACGCGGGTACCAAGAGACCCAGTACTTC.

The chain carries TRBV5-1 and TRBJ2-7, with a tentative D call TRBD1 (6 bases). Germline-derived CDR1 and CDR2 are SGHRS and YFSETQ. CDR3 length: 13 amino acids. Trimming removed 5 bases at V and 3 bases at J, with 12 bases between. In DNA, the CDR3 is TGCGCCAGCAGGACAGGACAGAACTACGAGCAGTACTTC. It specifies CASRTGQNYEQYF.

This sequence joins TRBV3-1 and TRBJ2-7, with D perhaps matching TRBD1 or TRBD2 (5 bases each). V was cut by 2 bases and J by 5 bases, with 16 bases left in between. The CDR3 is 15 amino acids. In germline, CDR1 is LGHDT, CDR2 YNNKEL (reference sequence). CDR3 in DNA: TGTGCCAGCAGCCAAACATCTCTGGGGGAAGACGAGCAGTACTTC. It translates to CASSQTSLGEDEQYF.

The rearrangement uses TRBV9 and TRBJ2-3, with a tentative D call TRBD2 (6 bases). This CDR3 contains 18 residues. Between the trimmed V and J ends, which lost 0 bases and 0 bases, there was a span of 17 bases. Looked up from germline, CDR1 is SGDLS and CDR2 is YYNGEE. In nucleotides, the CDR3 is TGTGCCAGCAGCGTAGGTCCCGTTTGGGGGACTAGCACAGATACGCAGTATTTT. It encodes CASSVGPVWGTSTDTQYF. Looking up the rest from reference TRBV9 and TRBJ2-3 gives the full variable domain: DSGVTQTPKHLITATGQRVTLRCSPRSGDLSVYWYQQSLDQGLQFLIQYYNGEERAKGNILERFSAQQFPDLHSELNLSSLELGDSALYFCASSVGPVWGTSTDTQYFGPGTRLTVL.

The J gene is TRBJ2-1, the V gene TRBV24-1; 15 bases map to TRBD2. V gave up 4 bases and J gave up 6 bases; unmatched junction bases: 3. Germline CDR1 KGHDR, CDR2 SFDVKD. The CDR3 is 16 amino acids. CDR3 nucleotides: TGTGCCACCAGTGAATGGACTAGCGGGAGGGTCAATGAGCAGTTCTTC. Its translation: CATSEWTSGRVNEQFF.

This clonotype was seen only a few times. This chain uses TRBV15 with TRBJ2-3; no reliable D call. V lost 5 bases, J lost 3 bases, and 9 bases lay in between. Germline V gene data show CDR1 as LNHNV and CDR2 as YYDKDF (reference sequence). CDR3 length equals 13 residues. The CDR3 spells CATSDRTTDTQYF. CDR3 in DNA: TGTGCCACCAGCGACCGTACTACAGATACGCAGTATTTT. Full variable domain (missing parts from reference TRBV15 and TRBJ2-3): DAMVIQNPRYQVTQFGKPVTLSCSQTLNHNVMYWYQQKSSQAPKLLFHYYDKDFNNEADTPDNFQSRRPNTSFCFLDIRSPGLGDTAMYLCATSDRTTDTQYFGPGTRLTVL.

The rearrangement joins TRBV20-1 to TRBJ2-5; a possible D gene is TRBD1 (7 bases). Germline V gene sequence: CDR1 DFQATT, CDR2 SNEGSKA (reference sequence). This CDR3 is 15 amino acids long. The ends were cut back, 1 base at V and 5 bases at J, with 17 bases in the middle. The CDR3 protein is CSARGGAGGGETQYF. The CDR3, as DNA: TGCAGTGCTAGAGGCGGGGCAGGGGGAGGTGAGACCCAGTACTTC.

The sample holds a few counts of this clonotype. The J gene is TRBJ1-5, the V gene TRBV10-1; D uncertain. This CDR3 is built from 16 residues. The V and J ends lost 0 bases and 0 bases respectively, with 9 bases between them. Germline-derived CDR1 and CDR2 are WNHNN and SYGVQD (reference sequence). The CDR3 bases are TGCGCCAGCAGTGAGTCCTGTGGGGATAGCAATCAGCCCCAGCATTTT. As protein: CASSESCGDSNQPQHF.

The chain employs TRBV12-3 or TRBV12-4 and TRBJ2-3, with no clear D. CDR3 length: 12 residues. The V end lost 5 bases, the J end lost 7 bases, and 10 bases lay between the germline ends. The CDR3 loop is CASSTDSNTQYF. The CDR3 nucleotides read TGTGCCAGCAGTACCGATAGTAATACGCAGTATTTT.

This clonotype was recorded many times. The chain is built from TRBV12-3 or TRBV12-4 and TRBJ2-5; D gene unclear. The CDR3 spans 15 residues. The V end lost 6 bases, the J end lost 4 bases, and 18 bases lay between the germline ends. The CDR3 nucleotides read TGTGCCAGCAGCTCAGACCGGAGTGATAGAGAGACCCAGTACTTC. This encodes CASSSDRSDRETQYF.

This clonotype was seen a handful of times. The CDR3 is CASSQAVGPQETQYF. The CDR3, as DNA: TGCGCCAGCAGCCAAGCAGTAGGGCCACAAGAGACCCAGTACTTC. The genes are TRBV4-3 and TRBJ2-5; no firm D call. Trimming took off 1 base at V and 2 bases at J, with 11 bases between the two ends. Germline lookup yields CDR1 LGHNA and CDR2 YSLEER. The CDR3 is 15 residues long.

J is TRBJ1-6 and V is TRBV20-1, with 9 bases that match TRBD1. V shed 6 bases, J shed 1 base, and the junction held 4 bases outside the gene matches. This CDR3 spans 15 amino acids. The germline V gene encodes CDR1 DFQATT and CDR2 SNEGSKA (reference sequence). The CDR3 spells CSATGTGSYNSPLHF. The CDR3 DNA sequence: TGCAGTGCAACCGGGACAGGGTCCTATAATTCACCCCTCCACTTT.

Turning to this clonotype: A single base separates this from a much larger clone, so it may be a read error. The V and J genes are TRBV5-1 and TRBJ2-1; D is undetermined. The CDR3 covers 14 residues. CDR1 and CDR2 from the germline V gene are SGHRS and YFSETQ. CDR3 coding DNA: TGCGCCAGCAGCTTGGAGCAGCGTCGGAATGGGCAGTTCTTC. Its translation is CASSLEQRRNGQFF. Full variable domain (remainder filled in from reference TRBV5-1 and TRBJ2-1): KAGVTQTPRYLIKTRGQQVTLSCSPISGHRSVSWYQQTPGQGLQFLFEYFSETQRNKGNFPGRFSGRQFSNSRSEMNVSTLELGDSALYLCASSLEQRRNGQFFGPGTRLTVL.

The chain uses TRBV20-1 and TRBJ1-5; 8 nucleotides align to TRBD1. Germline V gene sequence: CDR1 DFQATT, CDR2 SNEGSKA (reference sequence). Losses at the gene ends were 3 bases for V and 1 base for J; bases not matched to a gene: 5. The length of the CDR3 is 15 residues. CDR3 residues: CSARGRQGSNQPQHF. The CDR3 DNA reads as TGCAGTGCTAGGGGACGACAGGGGAGCAATCAGCCCCAGCATTTT.

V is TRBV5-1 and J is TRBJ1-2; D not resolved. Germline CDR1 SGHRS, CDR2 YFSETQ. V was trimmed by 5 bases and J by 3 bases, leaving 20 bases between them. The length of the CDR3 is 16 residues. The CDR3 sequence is CASSGGLTGVDYGYTF. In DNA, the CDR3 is TGCGCCAGCAGTGGCGGGTTGACGGGCGTGGACTATGGCTACACCTTC.

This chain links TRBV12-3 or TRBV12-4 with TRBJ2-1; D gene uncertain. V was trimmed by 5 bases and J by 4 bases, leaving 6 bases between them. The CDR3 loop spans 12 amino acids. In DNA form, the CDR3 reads TGTGCCAGCAGTCGCGAGTACAATGAGCAGTTCTTC. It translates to CASSREYNEQFF.

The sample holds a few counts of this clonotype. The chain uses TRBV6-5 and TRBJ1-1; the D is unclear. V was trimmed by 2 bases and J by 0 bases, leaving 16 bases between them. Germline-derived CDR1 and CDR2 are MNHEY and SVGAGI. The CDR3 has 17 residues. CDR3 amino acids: CASSYEPFRSMNTEAFF. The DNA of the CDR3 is TGTGCCAGCAGTTACGAGCCCTTTCGAAGTATGAACACTGAAGCTTTCTTT.

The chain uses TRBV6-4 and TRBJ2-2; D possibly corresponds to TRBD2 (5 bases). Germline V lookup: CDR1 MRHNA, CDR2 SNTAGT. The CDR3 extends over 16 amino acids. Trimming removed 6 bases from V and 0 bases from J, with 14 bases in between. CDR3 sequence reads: CASSAEGGSNTGELFF. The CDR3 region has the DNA TGTGCCAGCAGCGCAGAGGGCGGCTCGAACACCGGGGAGCTGTTTTTT.

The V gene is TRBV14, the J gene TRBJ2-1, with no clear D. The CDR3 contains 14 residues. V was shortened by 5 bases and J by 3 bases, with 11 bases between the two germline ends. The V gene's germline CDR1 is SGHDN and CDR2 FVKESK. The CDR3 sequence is CASSYYLNYNEQFF. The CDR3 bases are TGTGCCAGCAGCTACTACCTTAACTACAATGAGCAGTTCTTC.

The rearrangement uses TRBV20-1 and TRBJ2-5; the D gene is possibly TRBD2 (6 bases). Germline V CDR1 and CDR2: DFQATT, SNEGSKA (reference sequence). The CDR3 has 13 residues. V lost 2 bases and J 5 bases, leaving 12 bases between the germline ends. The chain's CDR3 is CSARLGGAETQYF. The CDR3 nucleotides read TGCAGTGCTAGACTCGGAGGGGCCGAGACCCAGTACTTC.

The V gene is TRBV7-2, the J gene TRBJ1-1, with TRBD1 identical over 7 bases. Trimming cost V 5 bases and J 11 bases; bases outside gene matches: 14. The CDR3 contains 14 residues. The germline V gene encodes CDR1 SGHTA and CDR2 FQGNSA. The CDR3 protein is CASSNPGQYSAAFF. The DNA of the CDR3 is TGTGCCAGCAGCAATCCGGGACAGTATTCGGCGGCTTTCTTT. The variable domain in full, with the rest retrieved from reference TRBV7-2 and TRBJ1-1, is GAGVSQSPSNKVTEKGKDVELRCDPISGHTALYWYRQSLGQGLEFLIYFQGNSAPDKSGLPSDRFSAERTGGSVSTLTIQRTQQEDSAVYLCASSNPGQYSAAFFGQGTRLTVV.

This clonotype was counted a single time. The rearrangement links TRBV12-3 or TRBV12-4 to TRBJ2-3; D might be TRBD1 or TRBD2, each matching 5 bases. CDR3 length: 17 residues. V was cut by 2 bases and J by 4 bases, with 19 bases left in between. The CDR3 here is CASSLRFNGAQADTQYF. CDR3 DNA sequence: TGTGCCAGCAGTTTACGTTTCAACGGGGCCCAGGCAGATACGCAGTATTTT.

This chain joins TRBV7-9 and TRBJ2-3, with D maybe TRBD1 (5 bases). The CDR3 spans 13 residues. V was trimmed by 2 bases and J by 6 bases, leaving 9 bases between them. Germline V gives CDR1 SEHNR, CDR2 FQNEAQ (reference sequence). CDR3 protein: CASSLRTPDTQYF. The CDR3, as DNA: TGTGCCAGCAGCTTAAGGACACCCGATACGCAGTATTTT.

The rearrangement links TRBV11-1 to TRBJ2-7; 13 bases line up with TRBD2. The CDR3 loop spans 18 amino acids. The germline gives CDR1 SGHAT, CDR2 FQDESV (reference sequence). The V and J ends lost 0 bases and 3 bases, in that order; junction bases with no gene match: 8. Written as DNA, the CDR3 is TGTGCCAGCAGCTTAGCCGGGACTAGCGGGGCCAAACACTACGAGCAGTACTTC. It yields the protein CASSLAGTSGAKHYEQYF.

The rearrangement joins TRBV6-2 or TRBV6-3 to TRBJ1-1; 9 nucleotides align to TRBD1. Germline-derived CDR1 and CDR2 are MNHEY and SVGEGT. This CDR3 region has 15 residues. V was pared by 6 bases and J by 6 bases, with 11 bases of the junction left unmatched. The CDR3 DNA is TGTGCCAGCAGAAAAACAGGGGGCGCAGGTGCTGAAGCTTTCTTT. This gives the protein CASRKTGGAGAEAFF.

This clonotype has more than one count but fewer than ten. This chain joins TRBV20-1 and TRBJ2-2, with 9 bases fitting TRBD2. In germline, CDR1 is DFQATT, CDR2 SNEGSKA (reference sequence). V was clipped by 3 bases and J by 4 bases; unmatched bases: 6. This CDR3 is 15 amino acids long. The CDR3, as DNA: TGCAGTGCTAGGCGGGGGGGCCGGATCACCGGGGAGCTGTTTTTT. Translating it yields CSARRGGRITGELFF.

The CDR3 DNA sequence: TGTGCCAGCAGTAACCCGGGACAGGCCTACAATGAGCAGTTCTTC. Its translation is CASSNPGQAYNEQFF. The V and J genes are TRBV28 and TRBJ2-1; 8 bases agree with TRBD1. CDR3 length: 15 residues. CDR1 and CDR2 from the germline V gene are MDHEN and SYDVKM. J was trimmed by 2 bases and V by 5 bases; bases with no gene match: 5.